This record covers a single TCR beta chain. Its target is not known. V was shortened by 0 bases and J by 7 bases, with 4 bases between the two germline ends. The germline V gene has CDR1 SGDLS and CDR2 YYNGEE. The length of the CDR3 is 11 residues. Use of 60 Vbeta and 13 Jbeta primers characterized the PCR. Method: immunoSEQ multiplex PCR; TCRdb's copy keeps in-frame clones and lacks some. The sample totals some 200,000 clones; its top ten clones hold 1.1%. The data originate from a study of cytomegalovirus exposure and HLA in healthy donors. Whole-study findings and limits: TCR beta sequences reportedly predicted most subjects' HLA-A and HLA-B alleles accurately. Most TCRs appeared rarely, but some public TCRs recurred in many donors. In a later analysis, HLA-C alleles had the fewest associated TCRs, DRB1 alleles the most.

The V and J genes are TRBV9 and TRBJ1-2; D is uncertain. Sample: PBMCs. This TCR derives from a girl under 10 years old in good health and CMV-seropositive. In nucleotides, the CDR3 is TGTGCCAGCAGCGTAGTATTTGGCTACACCTTC. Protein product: CASSVVFGYTF. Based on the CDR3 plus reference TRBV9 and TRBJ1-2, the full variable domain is DSGVTQTPKHLITATGQRVTLRCSPRSGDLSVYWYQQSLDQGLQFLIQYYNGEERAKGNILERFSAQQFPDLHSELNLSSLELGDSALYFCASSVVFGYTFGSGTRLTVV.